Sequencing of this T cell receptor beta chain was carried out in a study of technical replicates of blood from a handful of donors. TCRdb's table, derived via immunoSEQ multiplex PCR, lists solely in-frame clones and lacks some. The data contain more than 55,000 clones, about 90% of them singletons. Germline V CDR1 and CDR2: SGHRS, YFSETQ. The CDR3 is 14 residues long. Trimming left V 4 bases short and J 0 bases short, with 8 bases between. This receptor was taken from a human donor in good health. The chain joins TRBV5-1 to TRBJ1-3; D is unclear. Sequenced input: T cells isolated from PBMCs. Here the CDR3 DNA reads TGCGCCAGCAGCCCCACCTACTCTGGAAACACCATATATTTT. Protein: CASSPTYSGNTIYF.